Below are 21 T cell receptor beta chains sequenced from a single sample in a study of blood T cell repertoires in COVID-19. Using immunoSEQ multiplex PCR, the repertoire was profiled, and TCRdb retains in-frame clones only, with some absent. This table holds about 230,000 clones, less than 90% found once. The material sequenced was peripheral blood. These receptors were obtained from a woman in her 70s with active or convalescent COVID-19.

The chain couples TRBV5-8 to TRBJ2-3; D is unresolved. The CDR3 is 16 residues long. Between the trimmed V and J ends, which lost 0 bases and 0 bases, there was a span of 11 bases. The germline gives CDR1 SGHTS, CDR2 YDEGEE. The CDR3 loop reads CASSLGGVSSTDTQYF. In DNA form, the CDR3 reads TGTGCCAGCAGCTTGGGAGGTGTCTCTAGCACAGATACGCAGTATTTT.

The rearrangement uses TRBV28 and TRBJ2-7; 8 bases are a match to TRBD1. Germline V gene lookup returns CDR1 MDHEN and CDR2 SYDVKM. This CDR3 comprises 15 residues. J gave up 4 bases and V 6 bases, and 11 bases lay outside the gene matches. The CDR3 sequence: CASSLDSGGTYEQYF. The CDR3 DNA reads TGTGCCAGCAGCCTCGATTCAGGGGGCACGTACGAGCAGTACTTC.

In this sample, this clone turned up a few times. The chain links TRBV19 to TRBJ1-1; D gene ambiguous. CDR1 LNHDA and CDR2 SQIVND come from the germline V gene (reference sequence). The CDR3 sequence is 13 residues long. The V end was cut by 2 bases, the J end by 6 bases, with 10 bases between. CDR3 nucleotides: TGTGCCAGTAGTATAATGAGTCCGGCTGAAGCTTTCTTT. Its translation: CASSIMSPAEAFF.

V is TRBV4-1 and J is TRBJ1-6, with 8 bases lining up with TRBD1. Germline V lookup: CDR1 MGHRA, CDR2 YSYEKL. V lost 3 bases and J lost 9; bases outside the gene matches: 13. The CDR3 runs 17 residues. CDR3 sequence: CASSQASGTGGRSPLHF. For the CDR3, the DNA is TGCGCCAGCAGCCAGGCCTCCGGGACAGGTGGTCGTTCACCCCTCCACTTT.

The V gene is TRBV7-9, the J gene TRBJ1-2, with D hard to call. Trimming took off 2 bases at V and 8 bases at J, with 12 bases between the two ends. Germline-derived CDR1 and CDR2 are SEHNR and FQNEAQ (reference sequence). CDR3 size: 13 residues. CDR3 protein: CASSLPMSNGYTF. The CDR3 coding sequence is TGTGCCAGCAGCTTACCTATGTCGAACGGCTACACCTTC.

The chain links TRBV11-2 to TRBJ1-2; D is unclear. This CDR3 has 13 residues. Germline V gene data show CDR1 as SGHAT and CDR2 as FQNNGV. V lost 1 base and J lost 5, with 8 bases in between. CDR3 region: CASSLVEEYGYTF. DNA for the CDR3: TGTGCCAGCAGCTTAGTGGAGGAGTATGGCTACACCTTC.

The chain is built from TRBV19 and TRBJ2-5; 8 positions match TRBD1. The CDR3 runs to 13 residues. The germline CDR1 and CDR2 sequences are LNHDA and SQIVND (reference sequence). With V trimmed by 6 bases and J by 5 bases, 5 bases remained unmatched. The CDR3 spells CASRDRGPETQYF. CDR3 sequence (DNA): TGTGCCAGTAGAGACAGGGGCCCCGAGACCCAGTACTTC.

The chain links TRBV9 to TRBJ2-3; 12 nucleotides agree with TRBD2. CDR3 length equals 16 residues. With V trimmed by 3 bases and J by 1 base, 3 bases remained unmatched. Germline lookup yields CDR1 SGDLS and CDR2 YYNGEE. For the CDR3, the DNA is TGTGCCAGCAGCGCCCTAGCGGGGGGGGGCACAGATACGCAGTATTTT. As protein: CASSALAGGGTDTQYF.

This chain joins TRBV5-1 and TRBJ2-1; 16 bases match TRBD2. V was clipped by 9 bases and J by 7 bases; unmatched bases: 4. CDR3 length: 14 residues. Germline values: CDR1 SGHRS, CDR2 YFSETQ. In DNA form, the CDR3 reads TGCGCCACCGGGACTAGCGGGAGGGAGAATGAGCAGTTCTTC. This encodes CATGTSGRENEQFF.

The rearrangement joins TRBV7-2 to TRBJ1-6, with D hard to call. The CDR3 has 14 residues. Trimming shortened V by 3 bases and J by 7 bases, and 10 bases separated the two germline ends. Germline CDR1 is SGHTA and CDR2 is FQGNSA. For the CDR3, the DNA is TGTGCCAGCAGCTTGCAACTGAACAATTCACCCCTCCACTTT. As protein: CASSLQLNNSPLHF.

The V call is TRBV5-1, the J call TRBJ2-1; D possibly corresponds to TRBD2 (5 bases). V lost 0 bases and J 4 bases, leaving 11 bases between the germline ends. CDR3 length: 15 amino acids. From germline, CDR1 is SGHRS and CDR2 YFSETQ. CDR3 in DNA: TGCGCCAGCAGCTTGGTTAGGGAGAGTTACAATGAGCAGTTCTTC. Amino acid sequence: CASSLVRESYNEQFF.

Details on this clone: This specimen includes other DNA sequences encoding the same CDR3. This rearrangement joins TRBV2 to TRBJ2-3, with D unclear. Germline CDR1 is SNHLY and CDR2 is FYNNEI. CDR3 size: 12 residues. V lost 8 bases and J lost 1, with 7 bases in between. The CDR3 coding sequence is TGTGCCAGCTCTCCCGGCACAGATACGCAGTATTTT. Translating it yields CASSPGTDTQYF. Looking up the rest from reference TRBV2 and TRBJ2-3 gives the full variable domain: EPEVTQTPSHQVTQMGQEVILRCVPISNHLYFYWYRQILGQKVEFLVSFYNNEISEKSEIFDDQFSVERPDGSNFTLKIRSTKLEDSAMYFCASSPGTDTQYFGPGTRLTVL.

V gene TRBV4-2 combines with J gene TRBJ2-7; the D gene is possibly TRBD2 (6 bases). The germline V and J ends were trimmed by 3 bases and 4 bases, with 13 bases remaining between them. CDR3 length equals 14 residues. Germline-derived CDR1 and CDR2 are LGHNA and YNFKEQ. CDR3 residues: CASSQLLEGYEQYF. CDR3 in DNA: TGTGCCAGCAGCCAGCTCTTGGAGGGTTACGAGCAGTACTTC.

V and J are TRBV7-2 and TRBJ2-7; D possibly corresponds to TRBD2 (5 bases). Trimming stripped 5 bases from V and 6 bases from J, with 17 bases between. The CDR3 loop spans 14 amino acids. CDR1 is SGHTA, CDR2 FQGNSA, per germline. DNA for the CDR3: TGTGCCAGCAGCCCCCATACTAGTTTACGCGAGCAGTACTTC. It specifies CASSPHTSLREQYF.

The chain has TRBV19 and TRBJ2-7; possibly TRBD2 for D (5 bases). Per the germline V gene, CDR1 is LNHDA and CDR2 is SQIVND (reference sequence). This CDR3 region has 15 residues. V was trimmed by 0 bases and J by 4 bases, leaving 13 bases between them. CDR3 sequence (DNA): TGTGCCAGTAGTATAGAAGTGAGGGTTGGGTACGAGCAGTACTTC. Translated: CASSIEVRVGYEQYF.

The genes are TRBV30 and TRBJ1-1; D unclear. The CDR3 has 13 amino acids. In germline, CDR1 is GTSNPN, CDR2 SVGIG (reference sequence). Trimming stripped 3 bases from V and 1 base from J, with 9 bases between. In DNA, the CDR3 is TGTGCCTGGAGAACGGGAGGGAACACTGAAGCTTTCTTT. Its translation: CAWRTGGNTEAFF.

Written as DNA, the CDR3 is TGTGCCAGCAGCCAAGATCCCCCTAGCGCAGATACGCAGTATTTT. This translates into CASSQDPPSADTQYF. The genes are TRBV4-2 and TRBJ2-3; TRBD2 is a possible D gene (6 bases). The CDR3 runs 15 residues. Between the trimmed V and J ends, which lost 0 bases and 4 bases, there was a span of 11 bases. The germline V gene encodes CDR1 LGHNA and CDR2 YNFKEQ.

The chain links TRBV19 to TRBJ1-5; no clear D gene. Trimming cost V 4 bases and J 7 bases, with 8 bases left between them. CDR3 length: 12 amino acids. The germline V gene encodes CDR1 LNHDA and CDR2 SQIVND (reference sequence). This CDR3 is CASSKRGQPQHF. CDR3 nucleotide sequence: TGTGCCAGTAGTAAACGAGGGCAGCCCCAGCATTTT.

The chain joins TRBV29-1 to TRBJ1-2, with 7 bases matching TRBD1. The CDR3 runs to 13 residues. Losses at the gene ends were 4 bases for V and 6 bases for J; bases not matched to a gene: 8. Germline V CDR1 and CDR2: SQVTM, ANQGSEA. As DNA, the CDR3 is TGCAGCGTTGGAACAGGGGATGGGGATGGCTACACCTTC. It specifies CSVGTGDGDGYTF.

This clone was observed a single time. The chain combines TRBV6-5 with TRBJ2-3; 9 nucleotides align to TRBD2. Trimming at V came to 8 bases and at J to 0 bases, leaving 6 bases not matched to a gene. The CDR3 has 15 residues. CDR1 and CDR2 from the germline V gene are MNHEY and SVGAGI. This CDR3 reads CASLKGLASTDTQYF. The CDR3 nucleotides read TGTGCCAGCCTCAAAGGACTAGCGAGCACAGATACGCAGTATTTT.

The table lists this clone with a count of one. The chain is built from TRBV21-1 and TRBJ2-2; TRBD2 is the table's D call, not checked against the DNA. TRBV21-1 corresponds to a pseudogene. The CDR3 totals 15 residues. The CDR3 reads CASSIAGGGTGELFF. As DNA, the CDR3 is TGTGCCAGCAGCATAGCGGGAGGGGGGACCGGGGAGCTGTTTTTT.